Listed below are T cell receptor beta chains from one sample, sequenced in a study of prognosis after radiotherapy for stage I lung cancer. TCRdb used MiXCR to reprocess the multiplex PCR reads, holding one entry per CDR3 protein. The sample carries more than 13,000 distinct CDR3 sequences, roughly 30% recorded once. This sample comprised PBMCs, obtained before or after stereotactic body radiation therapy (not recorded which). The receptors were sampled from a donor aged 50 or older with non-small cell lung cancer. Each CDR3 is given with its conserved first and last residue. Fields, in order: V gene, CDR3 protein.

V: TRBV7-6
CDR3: CASNRTMASASGANVLTF

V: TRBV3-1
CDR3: CASSLGGGAGNTIYF

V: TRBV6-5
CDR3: CASSYEIAGRNEQFF

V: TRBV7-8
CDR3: CASSFQGARSEAFF

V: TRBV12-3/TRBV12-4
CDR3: CASSLMAGGRETQYF

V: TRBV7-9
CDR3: CASSPLRDKYEQYF

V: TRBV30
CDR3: CAWDRGLGGGELFF

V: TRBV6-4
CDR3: CASIPIRDRTNNEQFF

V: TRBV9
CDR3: CASSPGTSASYEQYF

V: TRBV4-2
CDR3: CASSQEPGQATREQFF

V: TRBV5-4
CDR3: CASSSNTGGPLSTGELFF